These 18 T cell receptor beta chains share one sample of origin, sequenced in a study of T cell repertoires and HLA-DP antigens (dated by TCRdb to 2017 to 2018). Their specific antigens are unknown. The library was produced with the immunoSEQ multiplex PCR assay. The immuneACCESS repertoire file appears here via TCRdb, limited to in-frame rearrangements. These files lack a portion of the clones; in checked studies, under half of the deficit traces to unresolved V genes, and the cause of the others is not known. The sample records around 90,000 clones, approximately 86% of which are singletons. About 1.7% of the sample comes from the top ten. The source material was CD4+ T cells from PBMCs. The source is a middle-aged man in good health and CMV-seronegative.

The chain joins TRBV2 to TRBJ1-4; tentatively, D is TRBD1 (5 bases). V lost 7 bases, J lost 4 bases, and 16 bases lay in between. Germline CDR1 and CDR2: SNHLY and FYNNEI. The CDR3 sequence is 15 residues long. CDR3 protein: CASKYGTANNEKLFF. In nucleotides, the CDR3 is TGTGCCAGCAAATACGGGACGGCAAATAATGAAAAACTGTTTTTT.

This clone appeared a single time. The V and J genes are TRBV5-1 and TRBJ2-7; maybe TRBD2 (6 bases). V lost 7 bases and J lost 0, with 26 bases in between. CDR3 size: 18 residues. Germline values: CDR1 SGHRS, CDR2 YFSETQ. For the CDR3, the DNA is TGCGCCAGCCGGAAAAGCGGGTGGCGGGGCGATTCCTCCTACGAGCAGTACTTC. This gives the protein CASRKSGWRGDSSYEQYF.

The chain links TRBV7-2 to TRBJ1-4; the match to TRBD1 covers 10 bases. With V trimmed by 5 bases and J by 4 bases, 4 bases remained unmatched. Germline CDR1 and CDR2: SGHTA and FQGNSA. This CDR3 comprises 15 residues. For the CDR3, the DNA is TGTGCCAGCAGCAGACAGGGGGCAAATAATGAAAAACTGTTTTTT. Residues: CASSRQGANNEKLFF.

This clone appeared once. This chain connects TRBV27 to TRBJ1-1; TRBD1 matches 9 bases. Germline V gene sequence: CDR1 MNHEY, CDR2 SMNVEV (reference sequence). This CDR3 is built from 16 residues. With 6 bases clipped from V and 5 bases from J, the junction kept 13 bases outside the gene matches. The CDR3 region has the DNA TGTGCCAGCAGGGCAGGGACAGGGAAAGAAAGAACTGAAGCTTTCTTT. This gives the protein CASRAGTGKERTEAFF.

V gene TRBV25-1 combines with J gene TRBJ2-7; 11 nucleotides match TRBD2. Germline V gene lookup returns CDR1 MGHDK and CDR2 SYGVNS. This CDR3 is 17 amino acids long. Germline trimming cut 4 bases from V and 3 bases from J; bases unmatched to any gene: 11. CDR3 sequence reads: CASSAPLAGVTFYEQYF. CDR3 coding DNA: TGTGCCAGCAGTGCTCCACTAGCGGGGGTGACCTTCTACGAGCAGTACTTC.

The chain combines TRBV10-3 with TRBJ2-3, with 9 bases identical to TRBD2. With 8 bases clipped from V and 0 bases from J, the junction kept 3 bases outside the gene matches. The CDR3 is made up of 14 amino acids. Germline V gene sequence: CDR1 ENHRY, CDR2 SYGVKD. The CDR3 coding sequence is TGTGCCATCGCGGGAGGGGCCAGCACAGATACGCAGTATTTT. It yields the protein CAIAGGASTDTQYF.

The CDR3, as DNA: TGTGCCAGCAGTTTACGGACGACTCAGAACACAGATACGCAGTATTTT. Amino acid sequence: CASSLRTTQNTDTQYF. V and J are TRBV27 and TRBJ2-3; D remains ambiguous. V was shortened by 2 bases and J by 2 bases, with 14 bases between the two germline ends. Per germline, CDR1 MNHEY and CDR2 SMNVEV (reference sequence). CDR3 size: 16 residues.

This chain uses TRBV6-1 with TRBJ2-2; 7 bases match TRBD1. This CDR3 contains 17 residues. V shed 4 bases and J 0 bases; nucleotides not matched to a gene: 8. Germline loops: CDR1 MNHNS, CDR2 SASEGT. The CDR3 loop is CASSGRRRGSNTGELFF. CDR3 nucleotide sequence: TGTGCCAGCAGTGGACGCCGCAGGGGGTCGAACACCGGGGAGCTGTTTTTT.

V and J are TRBV5-1 and TRBJ2-5, with 8 bases that match TRBD2. V gave up 1 base and J gave up 9 bases; unmatched junction bases: 8. Per germline, CDR1 SGHRS and CDR2 YFSETQ. The CDR3 is made up of 14 amino acids. The CDR3 DNA follows: TGCGCCAGCAGCTTGACTAGCGGACCCGGGGCCCAGTACTTC. It is translated as CASSLTSGPGAQYF. Filled out from reference TRBV5-1 and TRBJ2-5, the complete variable domain reads KAGVTQTPRYLIKTRGQQVTLSCSPISGHRSVSWYQQTPGQGLQFLFEYFSETQRNKGNFPGRFSGRQFSNSRSEMNVSTLELGDSALYLCASSLTSGPGAQYFGPGTRLLVL.

J is TRBJ2-7 and V is TRBV18; the D is unclear. The V gene lost 3 bases and the J gene lost 2 bases, with 8 bases spanning the gap. CDR1 is KGHSH, CDR2 LQKENI, per germline. The CDR3 has 13 amino acids. The CDR3 nucleotides are TGTGCCAGCTCACCGGGCCCCGCCTACGAGCAGTACTTC. This gives the protein CASSPGPAYEQYF.

This clone has a single count. V and J are TRBV9 and TRBJ2-5; D gene uncertain. This CDR3 contains 14 residues. The V and J ends lost 0 bases and 1 base respectively, with 7 bases between them. Germline CDR1 and CDR2: SGDLS and YYNGEE. This chain's CDR3 is CASSVGGAQETQYF. The DNA of the CDR3 is TGTGCCAGCAGCGTAGGAGGAGCCCAAGAGACCCAGTACTTC.

The V gene is TRBV29-1, the J gene TRBJ2-3; D gene ambiguous. Germline V gene sequence: CDR1 SQVTM, CDR2 ANQGSEA. The CDR3 runs 15 residues. Trimming cost V 5 bases and J 2 bases, with 17 bases left between them. The CDR3 here is CSVRPTRVNTDTQYF. The CDR3 DNA follows: TGCAGCGTTCGTCCCACCCGGGTCAACACAGATACGCAGTATTTT.

The gene calls are TRBV4-3 and TRBJ1-5; D is undetermined. The CDR3 length is 14 residues. Trimming took 3 bases from V and 4 from J, leaving 10 bases between them. The V gene's germline CDR1 is LGHNA and CDR2 YSLEER. CDR3 sequence reads: CASSHWSSNQPQHF. The CDR3 DNA reads TGCGCCAGCAGCCATTGGTCTTCAAATCAGCCCCAGCATTTT.

The chain recombines TRBV29-1 with TRBJ2-5; unclear D gene. Germline CDR1 is SQVTM and CDR2 is ANQGSEA. This CDR3 is 12 amino acids long. Trimming stripped 4 bases from V and 3 bases from J, with 9 bases between. CDR3 in DNA: TGCAGCGTTGGTTGGGTGAAAGAGACCCAGTACTTC. Translated, it gives CSVGWVKETQYF. The variable domain in full, with the rest retrieved from reference TRBV29-1 and TRBJ2-5, is SAVISQKPSRDICQRGTSLTIQCQVDSQVTMMFWYRQQPGQSLTLIATANQGSEATYESGFVIDKFPISRPNLTFSTLTVSNMSPEDSSIYLCSVGWVKETQYFGPGTRLLVL.

The rearrangement links TRBV4-3 to TRBJ2-1; 9 positions match TRBD2. The germline gives CDR1 LGHNA, CDR2 YSLEER. The CDR3 extends over 14 amino acids. V lost 5 bases and J lost 6; bases outside the gene matches: 5. CDR3 DNA: TGCGCCAGCAGCTCGCGGGGGGGCCTCAATGAGCAGTTCTTC. It translates to CASSSRGGLNEQFF.

This clone was observed once. This chain connects TRBV5-1 to TRBJ2-1, with unresolved D. Germline lookup yields CDR1 SGHRS and CDR2 YFSETQ. Trimming shortened V by 1 base and J by 7 bases, and 12 bases separated the two germline ends. The CDR3 is 14 amino acids. CDR3 in DNA: TGCGCCAGCAGCTTGTTTGTATCTACAAATGAGCAGTTCTTC. It yields the protein CASSLFVSTNEQFF.

In this sample, this clone turned up once. This chain connects TRBV6-4 to TRBJ1-1, with TRBD1 matching 7 bases. Germline V lookup: CDR1 MRHNA, CDR2 SNTAGT. After removal of 4 bases from V and 5 bases from J, the junction contained 4 bases not matched to a gene. The CDR3 consists of 13 residues. Written as DNA, the CDR3 is TGTGCCAGCAGTGTCGACAGGGCGACTGAAGCTTTCTTT. Translation gives CASSVDRATEAFF.

The rearrangement joins TRBV7-9 to TRBJ2-3; D is unclear. Trimming removed 2 bases at V and 4 bases at J, with 10 bases between. Per the germline V gene, CDR1 is SEHNR and CDR2 is FQNEAQ (reference sequence). This CDR3 contains 14 residues. The CDR3 spells CASSLSPAPDTQYF. The CDR3 DNA sequence: TGTGCCAGCAGCTTAAGCCCGGCCCCAGATACGCAGTATTTT.